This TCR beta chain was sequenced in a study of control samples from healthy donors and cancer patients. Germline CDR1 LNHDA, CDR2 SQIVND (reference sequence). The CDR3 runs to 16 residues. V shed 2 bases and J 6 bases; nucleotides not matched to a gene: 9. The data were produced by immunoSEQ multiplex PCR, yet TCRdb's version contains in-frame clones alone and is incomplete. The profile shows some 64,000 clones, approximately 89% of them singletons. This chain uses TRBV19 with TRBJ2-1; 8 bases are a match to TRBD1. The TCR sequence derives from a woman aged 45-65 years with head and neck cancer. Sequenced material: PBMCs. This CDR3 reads CASSIRTGQGLNEQFF. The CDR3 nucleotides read TGTGCCAGTAGTATAAGAACCGGACAGGGCCTCAATGAGCAGTTCTTC.